Each of the 8 T cell receptor beta chains below was sequenced from the same sample in a study of T-cell memory formation after mild COVID-19. From the 5' RACE reads, TCRdb called clonotypes with MiXCR, one entry per CDR3 protein. This table has 300,000 to 350,000 distinct CDR3 sequences, 13% to 15% appearing once. The sequenced sample consisted of PBMCs or a T cell subset sorted from them (not recorded which). All receptors come from a man younger than 35 who had mild COVID-19 (a few samples of this study predate the infection). Cell type and time point are not known.

This clonotype was detected ten times or more. The CDR3 here is CASSLGRGYGYTF. The CDR3 bases are TGTGCCAGCAGTTTAGGGAGGGGCTATGGCTACACCTTC. The chain combines TRBV28 with TRBJ1-2, with D possibly being TRBD1 (5 bases). Germline CDR1 is MDHEN and CDR2 is SYDVKM. CDR3 length equals 13 residues. V lost 2 bases and J 4 bases, leaving 8 bases between the germline ends.

This clonotype came up a few times. The chain links TRBV7-9 to TRBJ2-7; D may be TRBD1 (6 bases). The CDR3 sequence is 15 residues long. In germline, CDR1 is SEHNR, CDR2 FQNEAQ (reference sequence). V was pared by 5 bases and J by 2 bases, with 16 bases between. This CDR3 is CASSLPTGRTYEQYF. The CDR3 DNA reads as TGTGCCAGCAGCCTCCCGACAGGACGAACCTACGAGCAGTACTTC.

This clonotype was observed a handful of times. This chain uses TRBV25-1 with TRBJ1-4; D unresolved. The V and J ends lost 3 bases and 8 bases respectively, with 16 bases between them. The CDR3 is made up of 15 amino acids. Looked up from germline, CDR1 is MGHDK and CDR2 is SYGVNS. CDR3 DNA sequence: TGTGCCAGCAGTGACTGGGCTAGTTCACAGGAAAAACTGTTTTTT. Protein sequence: CASSDWASSQEKLFF.

The chain is built from TRBV6-5 and TRBJ2-5; unclear D gene. V was trimmed by 2 bases and J by 5 bases, leaving 12 bases between them. The CDR3 is made up of 14 amino acids. Germline V gives CDR1 MNHEY, CDR2 SVGAGI. Here the CDR3 reads CASSYGLNVETQYF. CDR3 nucleotide sequence: TGTGCCAGCAGTTACGGGCTAAACGTGGAGACCCAGTACTTC.

There are many counts of this clonotype. The chain employs TRBV20-1 and TRBJ2-3; 9 bases are shared with TRBD2. Losses at the gene ends were 1 base for V and 7 bases for J; bases not matched to a gene: 6. CDR3 length: 14 amino acids. Germline V gene sequence: CDR1 DFQATT, CDR2 SNEGSKA (reference sequence). The CDR3 loop reads CSARGSGGSHTQYF. The DNA for the CDR3 is TGCAGTGCTAGAGGGAGCGGGGGGTCACATACGCAGTATTTT.

There are many counts of this clonotype. The gene calls are TRBV12-3 or TRBV12-4 and TRBJ2-1; 7 nucleotides align to TRBD2. The CDR3 contains 14 residues. The junction had 4 bases not matched to a gene; V was cut back by 3 bases and J by 5 bases. The CDR3 spells CASSFVGGNNEQFF. CDR3 nucleotides: TGTGCCAGCAGTTTTGTCGGGGGGAACAATGAGCAGTTCTTC.

This clonotype was detected only a few times. At one of its ends the junction is not consistent with the germline gene, which may arise from a read error. The V gene is TRBV6-4, the J gene TRBJ1-2; D is ambiguous. Germline V gives CDR1 MRHNA, CDR2 SNTAGT. This CDR3 is 14 amino acids long. Here the CDR3 DNA reads TGTGCCAGCAGTGGGGATCAATTTGGTTCGCGACGATACTTC. Translated: CASSGDQFGSRRYF.

The chain recombines TRBV4-2 with TRBJ1-1; unclear D gene. Trimming left V 3 bases short and J 7 bases short, with 12 bases between. Germline V lookup: CDR1 LGHNA, CDR2 YNFKEQ. The length of the CDR3 is 13 residues. This chain's CDR3 is CASSQLRVDEAFF. CDR3 in DNA: TGTGCCAGCAGCCAGCTAAGGGTGGATGAAGCTTTCTTT.